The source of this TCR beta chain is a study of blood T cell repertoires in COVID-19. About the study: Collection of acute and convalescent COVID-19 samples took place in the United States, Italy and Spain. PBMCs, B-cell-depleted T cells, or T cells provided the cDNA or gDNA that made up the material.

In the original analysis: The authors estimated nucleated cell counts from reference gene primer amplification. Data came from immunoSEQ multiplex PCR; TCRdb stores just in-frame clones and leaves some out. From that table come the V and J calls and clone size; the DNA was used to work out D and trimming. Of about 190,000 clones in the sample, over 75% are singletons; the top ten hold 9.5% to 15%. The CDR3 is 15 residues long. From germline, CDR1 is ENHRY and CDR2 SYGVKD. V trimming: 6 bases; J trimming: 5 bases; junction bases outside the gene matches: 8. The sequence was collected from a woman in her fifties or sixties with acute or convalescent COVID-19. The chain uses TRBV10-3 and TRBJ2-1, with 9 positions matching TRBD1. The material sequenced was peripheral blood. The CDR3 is CAISEGDRAHNEQFF. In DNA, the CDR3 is TGTGCCATCAGCGAGGGGGACAGGGCCCACAATGAGCAGTTCTTC.